This record looks at one T cell receptor beta chain sequence and its context. The CDR3 consists of 19 residues. Per germline, CDR1 SGHTA and CDR2 FQGTGA. V gave up 0 bases and J gave up 0 bases; unmatched junction bases: 5. Per the original data handling: Reference gene primer amplification yielded estimated nucleated cell counts. This table comes from immunoSEQ multiplex PCR, and its TCRdb copy is limited to in-frame clones, with some not included. That table gives V, J and clone size, and the DNA gave D and trimming. Among approximately 70,000 clones listed, 82% were seen once. This record comes from a study of blood T cell repertoires in COVID-19. About the research overall: From the United States, Italy and Spain came samples of acute and convalescent COVID-19. The analysed material was cDNA or gDNA that came from T cells, B-cell-depleted T cells, or PBMCs.

The J gene is TRBJ2-1, the V gene TRBV7-3; 13 bases map to TRBD2. The specimen was peripheral blood. The receptor's source is a woman older than 75 with acute or convalescent COVID-19. The CDR3 DNA reads TGTGCCAGCAGCTTAACGGTACTAGCGGGAGGGAGCTCCTACAATGAGCAGTTCTTC. Translated, it gives CASSLTVLAGGSSYNEQFF. The full variable domain, with the rest looked up from reference TRBV7-3 and TRBJ2-1, is GAGVSQTPSNKVTEKGKYVELRCDPISGHTALYWYRQSLGQGPEFLIYFQGTGAADDSGLPNDRFFAVRPEGSVSTLKIQRTERGDSAVYLCASSLTVLAGGSSYNEQFFGPGTRLTVL.